This entry is about one TCR beta chain. Its specificity is unknown. Method: immunoSEQ multiplex PCR; TCRdb's copy keeps in-frame clones and lacks some. This sample carries some 28,000 clones, about 80% of them seen once, and the ten largest clones take around 5.1%. This record comes from a study of chemoradiotherapy in HPV16-positive cancers. CDR3 length: 14 amino acids. V gave up 2 bases and J gave up 4 bases, with 11 bases separating them. Germline V CDR1 and CDR2: MNHEY, SMNVEV (reference sequence). Study-level results: Only a couple of HPV16-positive patients supplied the functional HPV-specificity definition.

J is TRBJ1-1 and V is TRBV27, with a possible D match to TRBD1 (5 bases). The starting material was blood, obtained from a patient who underwent chemoradiotherapy. This TCR was sampled from a human donor with HPV-associated anogenital cancer. The CDR3 DNA is TGTGCCAGCAGTTTAGCGGGTGGGGGCACTGAAGCTTTCTTT. The encoded protein is CASSLAGGGTEAFF.